Shown below are 5 T cell receptor beta chains from a single sample sequenced in a study of T cell changes during pregnancy in multiple sclerosis. This table comes from immunoSEQ multiplex PCR, and its TCRdb copy is limited to in-frame clones, with some not included. This table has tens of thousands of clones, just under 90% appearing once. Sequenced here: CD4+ T cells from peripheral blood mononuclear cells, sampled in the first trimester of pregnancy. Every receptor here comes from a female donor with multiple sclerosis, enrolled in a pregnancy study.

V usage is TRBV10-3 and J usage is TRBJ2-7, with 9 bases aligning to TRBD2. In germline, CDR1 is ENHRY, CDR2 SYGVKD. V lost 6 bases, J lost 2 bases, and 8 bases stayed unmatched. The CDR3 sequence is 15 residues long. CDR3 residues: CAIRYSGGVAYEQYF. The CDR3 DNA sequence: TGTGCCATCAGGTATAGCGGGGGAGTAGCCTACGAGCAGTACTTC.

The count of this clone is one. The chain has TRBV7-9 and TRBJ2-5; 9 positions match TRBD1. The CDR3 loop spans 15 amino acids. Germline values: CDR1 SEHNR, CDR2 FQNEAQ (reference sequence). V was clipped by 4 bases and J by 0 bases; unmatched bases: 3. In nucleotides, the CDR3 is TGTGCCAGCAGCTCGGGACAGGGCTACCAAGAGACCCAGTACTTC. It translates to CASSSGQGYQETQYF.

On this clone: Distinct nucleotide sequences in the sample also encode this CDR3. This chain connects TRBV10-3 to TRBJ1-2, with 7 bases identical to TRBD1. The CDR3 has 13 residues. Trimming removed 4 bases from V and 2 bases from J; junction bases left unmatched: 1. Germline CDR1 ENHRY, CDR2 SYGVKD. The CDR3 coding sequence is TGTGCCATCAGTGGACAGGGCAACTATGGCTACACCTTC. Residues: CAISGQGNYGYTF.

DNA of the CDR3: TGCGCCAGCAGCCCCACCCCCAGGGCCACTGAAGCTTTCTTT. Encoded protein: CASSPTPRATEAFF. This chain connects TRBV5-1 to TRBJ1-1; D might be TRBD1 (5 bases). V shed 4 bases and J shed 4 bases, with 14 bases lying between them. Germline V CDR1 and CDR2: SGHRS, YFSETQ. CDR3 length equals 14 residues.

The chain combines TRBV7-9 with TRBJ1-2, with D maybe TRBD1 (5 bases). This CDR3 is built from 13 residues. Germline values: CDR1 SEHNR, CDR2 FQNEAQ (reference sequence). V was trimmed by 0 bases and J by 8 bases, leaving 10 bases between them. CDR3 sequence reads: CASSLAGVEGYTF. CDR3 sequence (DNA): TGTGCCAGCAGCTTAGCAGGGGTGGAAGGCTACACCTTC.